A single TCR beta chain is shown here with its context. Its antigen target is currently unknown. No clone much larger than this one lies a single base away; base qualities are absent. At one collaborating source in Seattle, patients were enrolled during active infection and were followed longitudinally through the course of disease. Each collaborating institution followed its own protocols to collect whole blood in K2EDTA tubes. For TCRbeta analysis, collaborators shipped samples in one of three forms: frozen whole blood, isolated PBMCs, or DNA extracted from either of those sample types. At the junction V is shortened by 2 bases and J by 1 base; bases outside the gene matches: 3. Inclusive of the bounding cysteine and phenylalanine, the CDR3 is 14 residues long. CDR3 DNA only is kept here, 42 bases in frame from base 1. From the germline V gene (reference sequence), CDR1 is GTSNPN and CDR2 is SVGIG.

This sample was included in a study of blood T cell repertoires in COVID-19 (dated by TCRdb to 2020 to 2021). In terms of the full investigation: Samples from collaborators originated in the United States, Italy and Spain and spanned both the acute and convalescent phases of COVID-19. The dataset comprised deeply sampled blood TCRbeta repertoires from subjects exposed to, actively infected with, or recovered from COVID-19. A freely available public database, intended as a resource for researchers studying the immune response to SARS-CoV-2, is where the repertoires were released. The prospective study material was composed of cDNA or gDNA derived from T cells, B-cell-depleted T cells, or PBMCs. Where available, HLA class I and class II types were taken from metadata supplied by the sample provider and were not determined by assay-based typing. A de-identified subject ID, COVID-19 status, age in years and sex were almost always included in the sample metadata. Samples were obtained from the ongoing ImmuneRACE study (first 160 participants) and from some 1,300 subjects provided by 6 global collaborators. Broad study findings and their caveats: Clinical and demographic metadata were provided uncurated, with the amount varying by source and participant.

TCRbeta CDR3 regions were amplified from genomic DNA using the immunoSEQ Assay, a bias-controlled multiplex PCR. The study's processing was this. Within the assay, amplification of reference gene primers was used to estimate how many nucleated cells each sample contained. To quantify the absolute abundance of each unique TCRbeta CDR3 rearrangement, sequence reads were collapsed and filtered. For each sample, productive Simpson clonality was calculated as the square root of Simpson's diversity index across productive rearrangements. TCRdb retrieved this table from immuneACCESS and kept in-frame rearrangements only. Not all clones are present; in checked studies, unresolved V genes account for under half, and no reason is known for the remainder. The V and J calls and clone size come from that table; D and trimming were worked out from the DNA. The sample table shows some 300,000 clones, and 65% to 90% are seen once. Of the sample, roughly 13% falls within the top ten clones.

The clonotype was recovered from an older woman with COVID-19, enrolled during active disease. The rearranged segments are TRBV30 and TRBJ2-5; TRBD1 aligns with 8 central bases. The sequencing sample was made of peripheral blood. In nucleotides, the sequence is TGTGCCTGGAGTCGGACAGGGTTCCAAGAGACCCAGTACTTC. Translated, this is CAWSRTGFQETQYF.